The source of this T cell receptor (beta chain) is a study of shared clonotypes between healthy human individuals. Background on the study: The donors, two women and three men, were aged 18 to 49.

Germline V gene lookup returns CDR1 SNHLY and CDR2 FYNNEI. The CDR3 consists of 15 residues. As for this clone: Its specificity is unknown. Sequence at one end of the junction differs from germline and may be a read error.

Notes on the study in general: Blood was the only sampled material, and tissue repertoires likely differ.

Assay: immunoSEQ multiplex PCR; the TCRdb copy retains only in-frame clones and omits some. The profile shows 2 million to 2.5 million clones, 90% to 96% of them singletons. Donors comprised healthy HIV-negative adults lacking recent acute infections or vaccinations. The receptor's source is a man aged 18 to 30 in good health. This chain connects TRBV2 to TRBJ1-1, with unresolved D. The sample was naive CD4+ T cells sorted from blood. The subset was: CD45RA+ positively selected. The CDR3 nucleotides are TGTGCCAGCAGTGAGTACGGAGCCCTGAATACTGAAGCTTTCTTT. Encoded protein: CASSEYGALNTEAFF.